The clone carrying this T cell receptor (beta chain) was found many times. Its target is not known. The authors took PBMCs from 9.5 to 10 ml fresh peripheral blood. Regions amplified from RNA transcripts were the TCR beta CDR3 regions. Primed by the HTBI set, a first-round RT-PCR was run on the TCR CDR3. TCRdb fed the multiplex PCR reads into MiXCR, producing one record per CDR3 protein. The sample holds under 450,000 distinct CDR3 sequences, about 18% seen once. These data come from a study of T cells in Graves' hyperthyroidism and ophthalmopathy. Overall study findings and caveats: Clonotypes that were expanded in thyroid above 0.001 mostly appeared in blood too.

There are 13 residues in the CDR3. Per the germline V gene, CDR1 is MDHEN and CDR2 is SYDVKM. Trimming stripped 6 bases from V and 1 base from J, with 9 bases between. The sequencing input was blood. The source is a woman aged 30 to 39 with Graves' hyperthyroidism that later progressed to Graves' ophthalmopathy. The chain employs TRBV28 and TRBJ1-2; D might be TRBD1 (5 bases). In DNA form, the CDR3 reads TGTGCCAGCAGACCACAGGTTAACTATGGCTACACCTTC. It yields the protein CASRPQVNYGYTF.